This T cell receptor beta chain was identified during a study of shared clonotypes between healthy human individuals. The germline CDR1 and CDR2 sequences are SEHNR and FQNEAQ (reference sequence). CDR3 length equals 17 residues. The ends were cut back, 4 bases at V and 5 bases at J, with 23 bases in the middle. About this clone itself: Its antigen is currently unknown.

Study-wide points: The sharing of approximately 4.6% of naive CD4 clonotypes was seen across a handful of donors.

The DNA input per sorted-subset replicate PCR was about 220 ng, corresponding to some 30,000 T cell genomes. Generated by immunoSEQ multiplex PCR, the TCRdb table keeps only in-frame clones and is missing some. The sample holds over 850,000 clones, around 78% seen once. This clonotype originated in a man aged 18 to 35 in good health. Some clones in this sample may be carry-over from other donors' samples. The sequenced sample consisted of memory CD4+ T cells from PBMCs. Subset here: CD45RA-negative fraction. The gene calls are TRBV7-9 and TRBJ1-2, with D hard to call. This CDR3 is CASSSPRRARNHYGYTF. The CDR3 DNA follows: TGTGCCAGCAGCTCCCCCCGAAGGGCCCGTAATCATTATGGCTACACCTTC.